These 17 T cell receptor beta chains share one sample of origin, sequenced in a study of T-cell memory formation after mild COVID-19. Using its own MiXCR run on the 5' RACE reads, TCRdb lists one record per CDR3 protein. This sample yields roughly 450,000 distinct CDR3 sequences, of which 15% to 20% are seen a single time; roughly an eighth belongs to the top ten. Sample: PBMCs or a T cell subset sorted from them (not recorded which). All receptors come from an adult woman who had mild COVID-19 (a few samples of this study predate the infection). Cell type and time point are not known.

This clonotype showed up just a few times. The chain links TRBV13 to TRBJ2-7; TRBD2 matches 10 bases. This CDR3 is built from 16 residues. Germline values: CDR1 PRHDT, CDR2 FYEKMQ (reference sequence). The ends lost 5 bases at V and 0 bases at J; junction bases unmatched: 7. The CDR3 here is CASSAGLAVGSYEQYF. The CDR3 DNA follows: TGTGCCAGCAGCGCAGGACTAGCGGTGGGCTCCTACGAGCAGTACTTC.

In this sample, this clonotype turned up many times. The chain employs TRBV27 and TRBJ1-1; weak D call: TRBD1 (5 bases). CDR1 MNHEY and CDR2 SMNVEV come from the germline V gene (reference sequence). The CDR3 contains 15 residues. The germline V and J ends were trimmed by 2 bases and 8 bases, with 18 bases remaining between them. CDR3 sequence: CASSLVIGTTGEAFF. CDR3 bases: TGTGCCAGCAGTTTAGTTATCGGGACGACTGGGGAAGCTTTCTTT.

This clonotype was recorded a few times. V gene TRBV12-3 or TRBV12-4 combines with J gene TRBJ2-7; a weak D match, TRBD1 (6 bases). The CDR3 length is 13 residues. With 3 bases removed from V and 6 bases from J, the gap between germline ends came to 12 bases. For the CDR3, the DNA is TGTGCCAGCAGTTTCGGACAGACGGGCGAGCAGTACTTC. It codes for CASSFGQTGEQYF.

The V call is TRBV15, the J call TRBJ2-5; 7 bases line up with TRBD1. The V segment lost 3 bases and the J segment 3 bases; nucleotides outside the gene matches: 4. This CDR3 has 14 amino acids. CDR1 and CDR2 from the germline V gene are LNHNV and YYDKDF (reference sequence). The CDR3 coding sequence is TGTGCCACCAGCAGGAGGGGGCAGGAAGAGACCCAGTACTTC. It codes for CATSRRGQEETQYF. The full variable domain, its missing parts supplied by reference TRBV15 and TRBJ2-5, is DAMVIQNPRYQVTQFGKPVTLSCSQTLNHNVMYWYQQKSSQAPKLLFHYYDKDFNNEADTPDNFQSRRPNTSFCFLDIRSPGLGDTAMYLCATSRRGQEETQYFGPGTRLLVL.

The chain links TRBV4-3 to TRBJ2-2, with TRBD1 matching 9 bases. This CDR3 has 16 amino acids. J gave up 7 bases and V 4 bases, and 10 bases lay outside the gene matches. Germline CDR1 LGHNA, CDR2 YSLEER. The CDR3 sequence: CASSPWTGDSYGELFF. CDR3 nucleotide sequence: TGCGCCAGCAGCCCATGGACAGGGGACAGTTACGGGGAGCTGTTTTTT.

The rearrangement links TRBV25-1 to TRBJ2-3; TRBD2 aligns across 12 bases. V gave up 6 bases and J gave up 5 bases; unmatched junction bases: 6. The CDR3 runs to 15 residues. The germline gives CDR1 MGHDK, CDR2 SYGVNS. This CDR3 is CASSSSGGVQDTQYF. CDR3 bases: TGTGCCAGCAGCTCTAGCGGGGGGGTACAAGATACGCAGTATTTT.

The rearrangement joins TRBV10-3 to TRBJ2-5, with 15 bases identical to TRBD2. The length of the CDR3 is 17 residues. V lost 6 bases to trimming and J lost 4 bases; unmatched junction nucleotides: 9. Germline V gene lookup returns CDR1 ENHRY and CDR2 SYGVKD. CDR3 coding DNA: TGTGCCATCAGCTCGGGACTAGCGGGGGGAATCGGAGAGACCCAGTACTTC. Amino acid sequence: CAISSGLAGGIGETQYF.

This clonotype was seen a few times. V and J are TRBV27 and TRBJ2-7; D possibly corresponds to TRBD1 (6 bases). This CDR3 contains 14 residues. Trimming removed 0 bases from V and 7 bases from J, with 13 bases in between. CDR1 and CDR2 (germline): MNHEY, SMNVEV (reference sequence). The CDR3 nucleotides read TGTGCCAGCAGTTTATCAGACAGGAGGTGGGAGCAGTACTTC. Encoded protein: CASSLSDRRWEQYF.

The V and J genes are TRBV11-2 and TRBJ2-1, with TRBD2 identical over 9 bases. Germline V gives CDR1 SGHAT, CDR2 FQNNGV. The J segment lost 8 bases and the V segment lost 3 bases, leaving 8 bases of the junction unmatched. The CDR3 totals 15 residues. CDR3 region: CASSFGIAGVDEQFF. Here the CDR3 DNA reads TGTGCCAGCAGCTTCGGGATAGCGGGAGTAGATGAGCAGTTCTTC.

A remark on this clonotype: No conserved phenylalanine or tryptophan ends this CDR3, so it is likely a read error. Because the CDR3's place on the DNA is in doubt, the DNA is left out and the CDR3 is given as listed by TCRdb. The J gene is TRBJ1-1, the V gene TRBV6-1. The CDR3 is 13 residues long, counting both termini. Germline CDR1 is MNHNS and CDR2 is SASEGT. CDR3 in amino acids: CASSEAPSRPLVI.

The chain uses TRBV12-3 or TRBV12-4 and TRBJ2-7; D might be TRBD1 (7 bases). The CDR3 extends over 15 amino acids. V gave up 4 bases and J gave up 7 bases, with 20 bases separating them. CDR3 loop: CASSSLGGTAEEQYF. The CDR3 DNA reads TGTGCCAGCAGTTCCTTAGGCGGGACAGCGGAAGAGCAGTACTTC.

This clonotype was counted between two and nine times. The chain couples TRBV4-1 to TRBJ2-2; perhaps TRBD1 as D (6 bases). The CDR3 spans 13 residues. Deletions cut 8 bases from V and 3 bases from J, with 10 bases between. From germline, CDR1 is MGHRA and CDR2 YSYEKL. The DNA of the CDR3 is TGCGCCAGCGCCGACAGGCACACCGGGGAGCTGTTTTTT. Translating gives CASADRHTGELFF.

This clonotype was counted a few times. V and J are TRBV25-1 and TRBJ1-2; TRBD1 matches at 8 bases. J was trimmed by 4 bases and V by 3 bases; bases with no gene match: 4. The CDR3 contains 14 residues. Germline V gene lookup returns CDR1 MGHDK and CDR2 SYGVNS. CDR3 DNA: TGTGCCAGCAGTGACCCCGGACAGGGCTATGGCTACACCTTC. This codes for CASSDPGQGYGYTF.

This clonotype has just a few counts. The V call is TRBV19, the J call TRBJ2-7; D is undetermined. The V and J ends lost 5 bases and 5 bases respectively, with 10 bases between them. The CDR3 is made up of 12 amino acids. The V gene's germline CDR1 is LNHDA and CDR2 SQIVND (reference sequence). CDR3 DNA sequence: TGTGCCAGTAGTCGGCAGGCCAACGAGCAGTACTTC. Amino acids: CASSRQANEQYF.

The sample holds a few counts of this clonotype. The chain links TRBV7-8 to TRBJ2-7; D possibly matches TRBD1 or TRBD2 (6 bases each). This CDR3 spans 11 amino acids. V lost 11 bases, J lost 8 bases, and 16 bases lay in between. The V gene's germline CDR1 is SGHVS and CDR2 FQNEAQ. The CDR3 here is CAGGKGEKQYF. CDR3 DNA: TGTGCCGGGGGGAAGGGGGAGAAGCAGTACTTC.

This clonotype has a count of ten or more. The chain is built from TRBV5-5 and TRBJ2-7, with D possibly TRBD1 on 5 matching bases. Germline assignment: CDR1 SGHKS and CDR2 YYEKEE (reference sequence). The V end was cut by 0 bases, the J end by 1 base, with 11 bases between. The CDR3 runs to 15 residues. CDR3 loop: CASSLEISGSYEQYF. In nucleotides, the CDR3 is TGTGCCAGCAGCTTGGAGATTTCAGGGTCCTACGAGCAGTACTTC.

The rearrangement uses TRBV11-2 and TRBJ2-7, with 11 bases matching TRBD2. The CDR3 extends over 15 amino acids. Germline CDR1 and CDR2: SGHAT and FQNNGV. With 6 bases clipped from V and 1 base from J, the junction kept 5 bases outside the gene matches. The CDR3 sequence is CASRSGTSGSYEQYF. DNA of the CDR3: TGTGCCAGCAGATCCGGGACTAGCGGTTCCTACGAGCAGTACTTC.